This T cell receptor (beta chain) is from a study of T cells in Graves' hyperthyroidism and ophthalmopathy. Researchers took RNA transcripts and amplified the TCR beta CDR3 regions from them. Initially, a first-round RT-PCR of the TCR CDR3 employed the HTBI primer set. TCRdb reprocessed the multiplex PCR reads with MiXCR, giving one entry per CDR3 protein. The sample lists about 570,000 distinct CDR3 sequences, around 15% occurring once. This clonotype was seen at least ten times. CDR3 length: 16 amino acids. V lost 0 bases to trimming and J lost 1 base; unmatched junction nucleotides: 5. Germline-derived CDR1 and CDR2 are SGHRS and YFSETQ.

The specimen sequenced was blood. The V gene is TRBV5-1, the J gene TRBJ2-7; 9 positions agree with TRBD1. The TCR originated in a woman aged 35 to 49 with Graves' hyperthyroidism. CDR3 loop: CASSLGTGTGSYEQYF. The CDR3, as DNA: TGCGCCAGCAGCTTGGGAACCGGGACAGGGTCCTACGAGCAGTACTTC.